This TCR beta chain was identified in a study of CDR3 diversity in severe acne. This CDR3 spans 13 amino acids. Per germline, CDR1 ENHRY and CDR2 SYGVKD. Trimming removed 8 bases at V and 8 bases at J, with 13 bases between. TCRdb reanalysed the PCR reads using MiXCR and keeps one entry per CDR3 protein. The sample yields about 86,000 distinct CDR3 sequences, over 40% seen once. The sequence was obtained from a male donor in good health, without acne. This sequence joins TRBV10-3 and TRBJ1-6, with D tentatively TRBD1 (5 bases). The specimen was blood. The CDR3 spells CAISDSSYSPLHF. The DNA of the CDR3 is TGTGCCATCTCAGACAGTTCTTATTCACCCCTCCACTTT.